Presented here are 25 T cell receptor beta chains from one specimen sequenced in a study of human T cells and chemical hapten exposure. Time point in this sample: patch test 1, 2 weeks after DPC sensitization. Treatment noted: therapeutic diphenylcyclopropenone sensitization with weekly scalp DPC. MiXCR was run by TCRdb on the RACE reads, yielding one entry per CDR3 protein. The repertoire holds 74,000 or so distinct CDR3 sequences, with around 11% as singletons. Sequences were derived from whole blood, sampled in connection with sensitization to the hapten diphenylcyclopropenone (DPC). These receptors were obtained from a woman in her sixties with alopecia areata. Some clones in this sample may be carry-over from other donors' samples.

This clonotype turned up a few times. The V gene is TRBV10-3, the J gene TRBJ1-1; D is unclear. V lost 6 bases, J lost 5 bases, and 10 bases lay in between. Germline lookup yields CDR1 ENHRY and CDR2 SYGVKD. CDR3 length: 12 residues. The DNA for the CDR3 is TGTGCCATCAGGAGGATGGGAACTGAAGCTTTCTTT. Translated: CAIRRMGTEAFF.

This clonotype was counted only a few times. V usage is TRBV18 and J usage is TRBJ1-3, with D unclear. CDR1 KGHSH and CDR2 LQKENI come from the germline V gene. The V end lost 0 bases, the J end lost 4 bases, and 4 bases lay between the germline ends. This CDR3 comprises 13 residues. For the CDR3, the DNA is TGTGCCAGCTCACCACCGCCAGGAAACACCATATATTTT. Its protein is CASSPPPGNTIYF.

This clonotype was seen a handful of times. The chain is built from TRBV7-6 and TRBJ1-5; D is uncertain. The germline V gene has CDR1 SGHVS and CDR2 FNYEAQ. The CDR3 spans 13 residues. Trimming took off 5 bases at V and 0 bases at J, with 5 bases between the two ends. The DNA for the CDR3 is TGTGCCAGCAGCAGGAGTAGCAATCAGCCCCAGCATTTT. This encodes CASSRSSNQPQHF.

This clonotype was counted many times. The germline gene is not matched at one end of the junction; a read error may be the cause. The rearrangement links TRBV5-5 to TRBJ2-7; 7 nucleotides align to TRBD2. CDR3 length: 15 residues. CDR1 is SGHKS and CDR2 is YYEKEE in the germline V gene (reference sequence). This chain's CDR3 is CASSFMGGSSYEQYF. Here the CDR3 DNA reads TGCGCCAGCAGCTTTATGGGGGGGAGCTCCTACGAGCAGTACTTC.

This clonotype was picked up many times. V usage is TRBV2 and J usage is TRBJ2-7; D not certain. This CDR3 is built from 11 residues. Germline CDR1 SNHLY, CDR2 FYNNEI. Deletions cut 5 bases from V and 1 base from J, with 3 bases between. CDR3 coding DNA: TGTGCCAGCAGTTATTCCTACGAGCAGTACTTC. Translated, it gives CASSYSYEQYF.

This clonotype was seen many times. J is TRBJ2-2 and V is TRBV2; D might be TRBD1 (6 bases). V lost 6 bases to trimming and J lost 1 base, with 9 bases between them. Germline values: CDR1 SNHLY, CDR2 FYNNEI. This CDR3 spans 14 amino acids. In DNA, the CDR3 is TGTGCCAGCAGGGGGACACTGAACACCGGGGAGCTGTTTTTT. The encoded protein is CASRGTLNTGELFF.

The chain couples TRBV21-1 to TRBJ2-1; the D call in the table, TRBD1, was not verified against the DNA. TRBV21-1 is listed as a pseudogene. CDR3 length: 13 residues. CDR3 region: CASSKGAADEQFF. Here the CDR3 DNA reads TGTGCCAGCAGCAAAGGGGCGGCCGATGAGCAGTTCTTC.

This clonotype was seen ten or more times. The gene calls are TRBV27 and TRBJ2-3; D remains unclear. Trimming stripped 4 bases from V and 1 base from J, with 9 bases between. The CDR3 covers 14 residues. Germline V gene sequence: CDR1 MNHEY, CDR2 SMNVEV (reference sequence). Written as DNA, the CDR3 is TGTGCCAGCAGTTCTCCCACAGGCACAGATACGCAGTATTTT. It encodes CASSSPTGTDTQYF.

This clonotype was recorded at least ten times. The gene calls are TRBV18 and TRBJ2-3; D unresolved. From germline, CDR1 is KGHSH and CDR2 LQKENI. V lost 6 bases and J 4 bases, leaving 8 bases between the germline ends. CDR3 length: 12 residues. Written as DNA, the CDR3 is TGTGCCAGCTCCCCTCTGGCAGATACGCAGTATTTT. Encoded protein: CASSPLADTQYF. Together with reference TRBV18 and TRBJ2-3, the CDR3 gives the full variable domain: NAGVMQNPRHLVRRRGQEARLRCSPMKGHSHVYWYRQLPEEGLKFMVYLQKENIIDESGMPKERFSAEFPKEGPSILRIQQVVRGDSAAYFCASSPLADTQYFGPGTRLTVL.

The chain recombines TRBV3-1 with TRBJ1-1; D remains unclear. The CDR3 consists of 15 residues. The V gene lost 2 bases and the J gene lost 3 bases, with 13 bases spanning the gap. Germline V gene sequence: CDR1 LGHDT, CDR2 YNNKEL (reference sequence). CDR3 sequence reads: CASSQLGVRDTEAFF. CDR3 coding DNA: TGTGCCAGCAGCCAACTAGGAGTAAGGGACACTGAAGCTTTCTTT.

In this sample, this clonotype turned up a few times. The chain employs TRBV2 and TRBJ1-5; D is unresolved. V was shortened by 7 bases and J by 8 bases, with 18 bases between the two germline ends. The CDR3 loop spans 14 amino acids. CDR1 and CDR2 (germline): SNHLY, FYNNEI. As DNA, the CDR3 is TGTGCCAGCACGTCCGGGCATAGTTGGGAGCCCCAGCATTTT. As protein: CASTSGHSWEPQHF. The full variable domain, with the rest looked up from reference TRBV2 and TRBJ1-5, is EPEVTQTPSHQVTQMGQEVILRCVPISNHLYFYWYRQILGQKVEFLVSFYNNEISEKSEIFDDQFSVERPDGSNFTLKIRSTKLEDSAMYFCASTSGHSWEPQHFGDGTRLSIL.

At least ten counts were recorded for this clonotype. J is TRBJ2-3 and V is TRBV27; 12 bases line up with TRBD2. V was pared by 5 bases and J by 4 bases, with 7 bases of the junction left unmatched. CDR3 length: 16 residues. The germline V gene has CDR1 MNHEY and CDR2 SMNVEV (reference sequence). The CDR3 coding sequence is TGTGCCAGCAGTCCCTTGACTAGCGGGGGTCCAGATACGCAGTATTTT. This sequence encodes CASSPLTSGGPDTQYF.

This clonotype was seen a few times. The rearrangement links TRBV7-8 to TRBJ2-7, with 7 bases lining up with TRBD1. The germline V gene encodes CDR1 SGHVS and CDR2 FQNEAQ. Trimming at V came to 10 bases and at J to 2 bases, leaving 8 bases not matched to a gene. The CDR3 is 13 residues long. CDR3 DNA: TGTGCCACCTCCGGGACAGCTACCTACGAGCAGTACTTC. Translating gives CATSGTATYEQYF.

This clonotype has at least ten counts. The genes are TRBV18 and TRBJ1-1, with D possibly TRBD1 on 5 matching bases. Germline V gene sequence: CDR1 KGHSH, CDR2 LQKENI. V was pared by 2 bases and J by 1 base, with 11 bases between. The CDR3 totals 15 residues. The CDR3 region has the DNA TGTGCCAGCTCACCATTACACGGACAGAACACTGAAGCTTTCTTT. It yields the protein CASSPLHGQNTEAFF. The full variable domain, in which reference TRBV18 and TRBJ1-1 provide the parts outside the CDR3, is NAGVMQNPRHLVRRRGQEARLRCSPMKGHSHVYWYRQLPEEGLKFMVYLQKENIIDESGMPKERFSAEFPKEGPSILRIQQVVRGDSAAYFCASSPLHGQNTEAFFGQGTRLTVV.

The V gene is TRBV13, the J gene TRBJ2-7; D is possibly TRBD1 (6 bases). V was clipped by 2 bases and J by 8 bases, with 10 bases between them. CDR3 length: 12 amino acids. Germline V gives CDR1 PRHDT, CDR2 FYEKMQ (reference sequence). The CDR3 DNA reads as TGTGCCAGCAGCTTAAGACAGGAGAAGCAGTACTTC. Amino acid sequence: CASSLRQEKQYF. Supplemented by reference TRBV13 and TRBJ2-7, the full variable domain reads AAGVIQSPRHLIKEKRETATLKCYPIPRHDTVYWYQQGPGQDPQFLISFYEKMQSDKGSIPDRFSAQQFSDYHSELNMSSLELGDSALYFCASSLRQEKQYFGPGTRLTVT.

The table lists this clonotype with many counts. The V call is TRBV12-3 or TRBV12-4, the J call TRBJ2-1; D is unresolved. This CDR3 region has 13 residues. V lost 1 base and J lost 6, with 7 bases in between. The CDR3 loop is CASSLGVANEQFF. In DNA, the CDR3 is TGTGCCAGCAGTTTAGGAGTGGCCAATGAGCAGTTCTTC.

In DNA, the CDR3 is TGTGCCAGCAGTGGTCGGACAGGGGCCGGGGAGCTGTTTTTT. Its protein product is CASSGRTGAGELFF. The chain couples TRBV25-1 to TRBJ2-2; TRBD1 matches at 9 bases. This CDR3 is built from 14 residues. Germline loops: CDR1 MGHDK, CDR2 SYGVNS. Trimming cost V 4 bases and J 6 bases; bases outside gene matches: 3.

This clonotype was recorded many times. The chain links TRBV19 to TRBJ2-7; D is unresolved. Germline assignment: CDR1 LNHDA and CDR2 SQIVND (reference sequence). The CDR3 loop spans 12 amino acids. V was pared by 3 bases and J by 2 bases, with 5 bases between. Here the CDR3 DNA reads TGTGCCAGTAGTATCGGACCCTACGAGCAGTACTTC. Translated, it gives CASSIGPYEQYF.

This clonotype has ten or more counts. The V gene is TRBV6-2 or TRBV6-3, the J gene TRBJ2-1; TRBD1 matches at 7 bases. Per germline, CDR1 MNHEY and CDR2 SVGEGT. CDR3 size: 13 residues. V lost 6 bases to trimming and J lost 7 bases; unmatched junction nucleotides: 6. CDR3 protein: CASSRQGLNEQFF. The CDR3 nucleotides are TGTGCCAGCAGCCGACAGGGATTGAATGAGCAGTTCTTC.

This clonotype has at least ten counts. Here the CDR3 reads CASSVGTGADEQYF. In DNA, the CDR3 is TGTGCCAGCAGCGTAGGTACAGGGGCAGACGAGCAGTACTTC. The V call is TRBV9, the J call TRBJ2-7, with TRBD1 identical over 7 bases. This CDR3 has 14 amino acids. CDR1 is SGDLS, CDR2 YYNGEE, per germline. Trimming removed 0 bases from V and 5 bases from J; junction bases left unmatched: 5.

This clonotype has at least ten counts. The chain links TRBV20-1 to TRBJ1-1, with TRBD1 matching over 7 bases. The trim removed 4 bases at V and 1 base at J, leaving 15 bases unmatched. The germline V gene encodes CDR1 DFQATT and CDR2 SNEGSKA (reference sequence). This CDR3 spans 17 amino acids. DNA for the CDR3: TGCAGTGCTACCACCTGGGACAACAGGGGACCGAACACTGAAGCTTTCTTT. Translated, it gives CSATTWDNRGPNTEAFF.

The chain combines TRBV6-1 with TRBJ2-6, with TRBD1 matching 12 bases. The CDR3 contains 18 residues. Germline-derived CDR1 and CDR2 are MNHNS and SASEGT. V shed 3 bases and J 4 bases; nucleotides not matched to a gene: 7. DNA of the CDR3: TGTGCCAGCAGTGAGCGGGGACAGGGGGCAGGAGGGGCCAACGTCCTGACTTTC. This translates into CASSERGQGAGGANVLTF.

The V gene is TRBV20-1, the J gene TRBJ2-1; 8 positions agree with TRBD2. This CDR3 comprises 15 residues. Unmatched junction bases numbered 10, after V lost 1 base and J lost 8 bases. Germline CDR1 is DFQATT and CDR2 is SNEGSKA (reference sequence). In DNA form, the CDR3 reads TGCAGTGCTAGAGGCCCTCGACTAGCGCTCGATGAGCAGTTCTTC. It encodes CSARGPRLALDEQFF.

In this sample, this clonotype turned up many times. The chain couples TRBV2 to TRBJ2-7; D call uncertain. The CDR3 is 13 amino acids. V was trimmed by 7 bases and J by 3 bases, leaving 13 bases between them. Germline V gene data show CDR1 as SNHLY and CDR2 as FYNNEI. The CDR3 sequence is CASTLGVHYEQYF. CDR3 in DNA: TGTGCCAGCACCCTTGGGGTCCACTACGAGCAGTACTTC.

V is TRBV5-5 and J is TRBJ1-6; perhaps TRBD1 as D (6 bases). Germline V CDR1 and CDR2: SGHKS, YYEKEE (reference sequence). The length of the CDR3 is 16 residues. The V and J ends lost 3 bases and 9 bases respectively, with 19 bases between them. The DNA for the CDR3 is TGTGCCAGCAGCTGGACGACAGGAGGAACGGGTTCACCCCTCCACTTT. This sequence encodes CASSWTTGGTGSPLHF.